A selection of T cell receptor beta chains follows, all from one sample in a study of neoadjuvant anti-PD-1 for oral cavity cancer. Sequencing was performed with immunoSEQ multiplex PCR; in TCRdb, only in-frame clones are kept and a portion is missing. This table holds 65,000 to 70,000 clones, 86% found once. Sequencing was performed on PBMCs, taken after nivolumab (anti-PD-1) treatment. The receptors derive from a person aged 35-79 years with oral cavity squamous cell carcinoma. Both conserved end residues are part of each CDR3. The D gene is left open where the match is weak. Clone size is not always given. Where it is, it says once, few, many or a class for expanded clones.

V: TRBV2; J: TRBJ1-5; D: TRBD1; size: -; DNA: TGTGCCAGCAGTCGGGGACAGGGCGGTCAGCCCCAGCATTTT; CDR3: CASSRGQGGQPQHF
V: TRBV4-2; J: TRBJ1-4; D: -; size: once; DNA: TGTGCCAGCAGCCAACAAAGTAGGGTTTCAACGGAAAAACTGTTTTTT; CDR3: CASSQQSRVSTEKLFF
V: TRBV19; J: TRBJ2-3; D: TRBD2; size: -; DNA: TGTGCCAGTACCTACGGACTAGCGGGAGATACGCAGTATTTT; CDR3: CASTYGLAGDTQYF
V: TRBV5-4; J: TRBJ2-3; D: -; size: -; DNA: TGTGCCACAACAGGGAGCACAGATACGCAGTATTTT; CDR3: CATTGSTDTQYF
V: TRBV11-2; J: TRBJ2-7; D: -; size: -; DNA: TGTGCCAGCAGAGAGGGGCTGGGGCAGTACTTC; CDR3: CASREGLGQYF
V: TRBV5-6; J: TRBJ1-2; D: -; size: -; DNA: TGTGCCAGCAGCTTGGTGGTGGGGCTTAACTATGGCTACACCTTC; CDR3: CASSLVVGLNYGYTF
V: TRBV4-1; J: TRBJ2-5; D: -; size: few; DNA: TGCGCCAGCAGCCAAGTGGCCGGGTTTAAAACTCAGTACTTC; CDR3: CASSQVAGFKTQYF
V: TRBV7-6; J: TRBJ2-7; D: TRBD1; size: -; DNA: TGTGCCAGCAGCCCTCGACAGGGTGGCCGCGAGCAGTACTTC; CDR3: CASSPRQGGREQYF
V: TRBV6-6; J: TRBJ1-6; D: -; size: few; DNA: TGTGCCAGCAGTTACACTGAGGGGTTCGGGAATTCACCCCTCCACTTT; CDR3: CASSYTEGFGNSPLHF
V: TRBV6-1; J: TRBJ2-7; D: -; size: few; DNA: TGTGCCAGCAGTGAATCTTTGAGCAGGGGCTACGAGCAGTACTTC; CDR3: CASSESLSRGYEQYF
V: TRBV2; J: TRBJ2-7; D: -; size: -; DNA: TGTGCCAGCAGTGGAGGACAGTACGAGCAGTACTTC; CDR3: CASSGGQYEQYF
V: TRBV25-1; J: TRBJ1-5; D: TRBD1; size: -; DNA: TGTGCCAGCAGGGTCCCCCGGACAGGGATGAGTCAGCCCCAGCATTTT; CDR3: CASRVPRTGMSQPQHF
V: TRBV19; J: TRBJ2-5; D: TRBD2; size: -; DNA: TGTGCCAGTAGTACCATATCCCCACTAGCGAAAGAGACCCAGTACTTC; CDR3: CASSTISPLAKETQYF
V: TRBV19; J: TRBJ1-5; D: TRBD1; size: -; DNA: TGTGCCAGTAGTATGCCCCATCGACAGGGCAGGGGGAATCAGCCCCAGCATTTT; CDR3: CASSMPHRQGRGNQPQHF
V: TRBV5-6; J: TRBJ2-7; D: TRBD1; size: -; DNA: TGTGCCAGCAGCTCCGTTACGGGACAGGTAACCTACGAGCAGTACTTC; CDR3: CASSSVTGQVTYEQYF
V: TRBV30; J: TRBJ2-5; D: TRBD2; size: once; DNA: TGTGCCTGGAGTACCGGACTAGCGGGAAGGGGAGAGACCCAGTACTTC; CDR3: CAWSTGLAGRGETQYF
V: TRBV11-2; J: TRBJ2-7; D: -; size: -; DNA: TGTGCCAGCAGCCCTAGACTGGGATCAGGGGAGCAGTACTTC; CDR3: CASSPRLGSGEQYF
V: TRBV6-1; J: TRBJ2-4; D: -; size: -; DNA: TGTGCCAGCAGTGACCAACAGGGTGACATTCAGTACTTC; CDR3: CASSDQQGDIQYF
V: TRBV14; J: TRBJ1-1; D: -; size: -; DNA: TGTGCCAGCAGCCGATACCGCTCAGGTGAAGCTTTCTTT; CDR3: CASSRYRSGEAFF
V: TRBV5-1; J: TRBJ2-2; D: TRBD1; size: -; DNA: TGCGCCAGCAGCGCCGGGACAGGGAACACCGGGGAGCTGTTTTTT; CDR3: CASSAGTGNTGELFF
V: TRBV2; J: TRBJ1-5; D: -; size: -; DNA: TGTGCCAGCAGGGGGGAGCGAATAGGTCAGCCCCAGCATTTT; CDR3: CASRGERIGQPQHF
V: TRBV19; J: TRBJ1-1; D: TRBD1; size: -; DNA: TGTGCCAGTAGCCCCGGACAGGGCCAAGCTGAAGCTTTCTTT; CDR3: CASSPGQGQAEAFF
V: TRBV10-2; J: TRBJ1-5; D: -; size: -; DNA: TGCGCCAGCAGTGAGTCCGGAGCCGATAGCAATCAGCCCCAGCATTTT; CDR3: CASSESGADSNQPQHF
V: TRBV19; J: TRBJ1-5; D: TRBD1; size: once; DNA: TGTGCCAGTAGTGACAGGGGAAGTCAGCCCCAGCATTTT; CDR3: CASSDRGSQPQHF
V: TRBV19; J: TRBJ1-3; D: TRBD1; size: -; DNA: TGTGCCAGTAACGCATTGACAGGGGGAAACACCATATATTTT; CDR3: CASNALTGGNTIYF
V: TRBV4-1; J: TRBJ2-6; D: -; size: -; DNA: TGCGCCAGCAGCCCAAGCTTGGTACAGTCTGGGGCCAACGTCCTGACTTTC; CDR3: CASSPSLVQSGANVLTF
V: TRBV6-1; J: TRBJ2-1; D: -; size: -; DNA: TGTGCCAGCAGTGGGGGACAGAGCCGGTTGGGAGGCGATGAGCAGTTCTTC; CDR3: CASSGGQSRLGGDEQFF
V: TRBV28; J: TRBJ2-2; D: -; size: -; DNA: TGTGCCAGTGGGGGAGCACAGGGCTTGTGGATACCCGGGGAGCTGTTTTTT; CDR3: CASGGAQGLWIPGELFF
V: TRBV29-1; J: TRBJ2-7; D: -; size: -; DNA: TGCAGCGCTGATTGGGGATACGAGCAGTACTTC; CDR3: CSADWGYEQYF
V: TRBV30; J: TRBJ1-4; D: -; size: -; DNA: TGTGCCTGGAGTGGTGTGGGGGCTGAAAAACTGTTTTTT; CDR3: CAWSGVGAEKLFF
V: TRBV6-5; J: TRBJ1-5; D: -; size: few; DNA: TGTGCCAGCAGTCCCGACCGCAATCAGCCCCAGCATTTT; CDR3: CASSPDRNQPQHF
V: TRBV7-9; J: TRBJ1-5; D: -; size: few; DNA: TGTGCCAGCAGCTTTGGCAATCAGCCCCAGCATTTT; CDR3: CASSFGNQPQHF
V: TRBV30; J: TRBJ2-5; D: -; size: -; DNA: TGTGCCTGGAGTGTAAGGGGGACCCAGTACTTC; CDR3: CAWSVRGTQYF
V: TRBV5-1; J: TRBJ2-4; D: -; size: -; DNA: TGCGCCAGTCGGGATCCGGGGGACATTCAGTACTTC; CDR3: CASRDPGDIQYF
V: TRBV2; J: TRBJ2-6; D: -; size: -; DNA: TGTGCCAGCAGTAGGATGGGATTGAGGGGCATCGTAGCCGGGGCCAACGTCCTGACTTTC; CDR3: CASSRMGLRGIVAGANVLTF
V: TRBV10-3; J: TRBJ2-5; D: TRBD1; size: -; DNA: TGTGCCATCAGTGAGGCCGGACAGGCCAAAGAGACCCAGTACTTC; CDR3: CAISEAGQAKETQYF
V: TRBV19; J: TRBJ2-7; D: -; size: -; DNA: TGTGCCAGTAGTATAGGGACAGCCTACGAGCAGTACTTC; CDR3: CASSIGTAYEQYF
V: TRBV10-1; J: TRBJ1-2; D: -; size: few; DNA: TGCGCCAGCAGTCCGGACGGTAACTATGGCTACACCTTC; CDR3: CASSPDGNYGYTF
V: TRBV5-1; J: TRBJ2-1; D: -; size: -; DNA: TGCGCCAGCAGCCCCGGGACTTACAATGAGCAGTTCTTC; CDR3: CASSPGTYNEQFF
V: TRBV7-2; J: TRBJ1-5; D: -; size: -; DNA: TGTGCCAGCAGCCCCGCCCTGCTTCAGCCCCAGCATTTT; CDR3: CASSPALLQPQHF
V: TRBV18; J: TRBJ1-2; D: -; size: -; DNA: TGTGCCAGCTCACCAGGAGTTGCAGATTGGTCTGGCTACACCTTC; CDR3: CASSPGVADWSGYTF
V: TRBV19; J: TRBJ1-1; D: -; size: -; DNA: TGTGCCAGTAGCCCCCCGAGGGGGTACACTGAAGCTTTCTTT; CDR3: CASSPPRGYTEAFF
V: TRBV28; J: TRBJ2-3; D: TRBD1; size: once; DNA: TGTGCCAGCAGTTTAGTTTGGACAGGGATGTCAGATACGCAGTATTTT; CDR3: CASSLVWTGMSDTQYF
V: TRBV9; J: TRBJ1-6; D: -; size: -; DNA: TGTGCCAGCAGCGTAGAGGGGACTAATTCACCCCTCCACTTT; CDR3: CASSVEGTNSPLHF
V: TRBV6-6; J: TRBJ1-4; D: -; size: -; DNA: TGTGCCAGCAGTTCCGGCCTCAATGAAAAACTGTTTTTT; CDR3: CASSSGLNEKLFF
V: TRBV5-1; J: TRBJ1-2; D: -; size: once; DNA: TGCGCCAGCAGCTTAGAACCTACATGGAATGGCTACACCTTC; CDR3: CASSLEPTWNGYTF
V: TRBV19; J: TRBJ1-1; D: -; size: -; DNA: TGTGCCAGTAGTAGTGAGGGATGGAAAGCTTTCTTT; CDR3: CASSSEGWKAFF
V: TRBV4-2; J: TRBJ2-7; D: TRBD1; size: -; DNA: TGTGCCAGCAGCCAAGCAACAGGGGGCGCCTACGAGCAGTACTTC; CDR3: CASSQATGGAYEQYF
V: TRBV2; J: TRBJ1-2; D: TRBD1; size: -; DNA: TGTGCCAGCAGTGTACCCGGGACAGGGGAGACGCGGGGCTACACCTTC; CDR3: CASSVPGTGETRGYTF
V: TRBV2; J: TRBJ2-1; D: -; size: -; DNA: TGTGCCAGCGGTCCGGGGAATGAGCAGTTCTTC; CDR3: CASGPGNEQFF
V: TRBV29-1; J: TRBJ2-5; D: TRBD1; size: -; DNA: TGCAGCGTTGATGGGTCGGGACAGGGATTAGGAGAGACCCAGTACTTC; CDR3: CSVDGSGQGLGETQYF
V: TRBV5-1; J: TRBJ2-7; D: -; size: -; DNA: TGCGCCAGCAGCTTGAGCGTCGGGGGAGTCGGTGAGCAGTACTTC; CDR3: CASSLSVGGVGEQYF
V: TRBV25-1; J: TRBJ2-3; D: -; size: -; DNA: TGTGCCAGCAGTGAATCCAGTTGGAGCACAGATACGCAGTATTTT; CDR3: CASSESSWSTDTQYF